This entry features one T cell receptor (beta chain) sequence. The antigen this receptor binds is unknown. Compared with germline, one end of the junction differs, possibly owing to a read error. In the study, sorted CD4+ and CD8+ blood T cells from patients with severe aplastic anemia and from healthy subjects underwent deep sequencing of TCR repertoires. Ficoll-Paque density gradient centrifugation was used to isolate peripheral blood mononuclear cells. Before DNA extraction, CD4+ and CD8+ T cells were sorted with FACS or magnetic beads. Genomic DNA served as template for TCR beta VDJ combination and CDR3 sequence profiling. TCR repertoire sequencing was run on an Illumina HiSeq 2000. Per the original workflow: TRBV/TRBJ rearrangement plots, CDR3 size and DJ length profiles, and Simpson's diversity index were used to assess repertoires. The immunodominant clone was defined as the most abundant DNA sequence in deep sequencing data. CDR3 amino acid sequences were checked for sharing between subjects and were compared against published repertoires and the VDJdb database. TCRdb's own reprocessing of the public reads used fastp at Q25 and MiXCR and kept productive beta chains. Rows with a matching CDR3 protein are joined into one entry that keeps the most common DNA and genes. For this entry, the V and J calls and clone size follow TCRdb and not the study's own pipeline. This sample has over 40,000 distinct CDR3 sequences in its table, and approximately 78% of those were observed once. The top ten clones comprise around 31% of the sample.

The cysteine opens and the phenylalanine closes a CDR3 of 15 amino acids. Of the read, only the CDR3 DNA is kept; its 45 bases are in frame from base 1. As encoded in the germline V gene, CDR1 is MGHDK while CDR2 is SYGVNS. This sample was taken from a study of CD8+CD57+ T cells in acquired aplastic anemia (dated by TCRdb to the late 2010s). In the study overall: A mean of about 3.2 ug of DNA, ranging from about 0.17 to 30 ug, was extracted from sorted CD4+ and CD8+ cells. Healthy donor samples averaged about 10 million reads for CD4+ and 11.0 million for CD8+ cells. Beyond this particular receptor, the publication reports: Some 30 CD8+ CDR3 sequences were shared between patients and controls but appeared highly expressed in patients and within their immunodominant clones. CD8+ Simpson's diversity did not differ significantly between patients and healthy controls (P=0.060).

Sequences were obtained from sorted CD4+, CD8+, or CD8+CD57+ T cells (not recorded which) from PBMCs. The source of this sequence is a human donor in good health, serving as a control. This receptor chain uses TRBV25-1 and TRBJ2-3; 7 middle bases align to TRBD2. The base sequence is TGTGCGAGCAGTAGGGTAGCGGGCCCCACAGATACGCAGTATTTT. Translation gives CASSRVAGPTDTQYF.